This T cell receptor beta chain was identified during a study of T cell repertoires in cytomegalovirus infection. General study points: Clonotype analysis showed dominance of the ex vivo response by HLA-C-restricted CMV-specific TCR beta clonotypes.

Germline values: CDR1 DFQATT, CDR2 SNEGSKA (reference sequence). Losses at the gene ends were 5 bases for V and 4 bases for J; bases not matched to a gene: 10. This CDR3 contains 15 residues. Comments on this clonotype: Its specificity is not known.

One entry per CDR3 protein results from TCRdb running MiXCR on the reads. The table lists some 110,000 distinct CDR3 sequences, around 10% of them singletons. The sequenced material came from PBMCs, sequenced either directly or after in vitro stimulation (not recorded which). This chain links TRBV20-1 with TRBJ2-2; TRBD2 matches at 7 bases. This TCR was recovered from a human donor in good health (CMV status not recorded). Some clones in this sample may be carry-over from other donors' samples. As DNA, the CDR3 is TGCAGTGCTCGGGTGTCCCCGGGGGGCACCGGGGAGCTGTTTTTT. The encoded protein is CSARVSPGGTGELFF.